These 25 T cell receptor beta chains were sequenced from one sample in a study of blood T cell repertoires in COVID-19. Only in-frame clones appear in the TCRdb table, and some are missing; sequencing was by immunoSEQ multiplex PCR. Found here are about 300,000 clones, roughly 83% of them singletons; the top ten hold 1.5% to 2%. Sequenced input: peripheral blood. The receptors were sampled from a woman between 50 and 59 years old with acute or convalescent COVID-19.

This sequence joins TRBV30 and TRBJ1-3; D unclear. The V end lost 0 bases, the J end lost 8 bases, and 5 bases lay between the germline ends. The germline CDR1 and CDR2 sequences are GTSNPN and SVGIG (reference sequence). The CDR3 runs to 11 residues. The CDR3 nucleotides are TGTGCCTGGAGTGTACAATACACCATATATTTT. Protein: CAWSVQYTIYF. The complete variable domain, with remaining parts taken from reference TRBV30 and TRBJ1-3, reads SQTIHQWPATLVQPVGSPLSLECTVEGTSNPNLYWYRQAAGRGLQLLFYSVGIGQISSEVPQNLSASRPQDRQFILSSKKLLLSDSGFYLCAWSVQYTIYFGEGSWLTVV.

In DNA form, the CDR3 reads TGTGCCAGCAGCCAAGCGGTATACAATGAGCAGTTCTTC. Translation gives CASSQAVYNEQFF. V gene TRBV3-1 (or the pseudogene TRBV3-2) combines with J gene TRBJ2-1; D ambiguous. The germline CDR1 and CDR2 sequences are LGHDT and YNNKEL (reference sequence). V lost 1 base to trimming and J lost 4 bases, with 5 bases between them. The CDR3 spans 13 residues.

The CDR3 reads CASSRLAGVPEQYF. CDR3 coding DNA: TGTGCCAGCAGTCGACTAGCGGGAGTTCCCGAGCAGTACTTC. The V call is TRBV2, the J call TRBJ2-7; 12 bases align to TRBD2. CDR3 length: 14 amino acids. The V gene end was trimmed by 5 bases and the J gene end by 6 bases; junction bases not matched to a gene: 5. Germline values: CDR1 SNHLY, CDR2 FYNNEI.

The CDR3 region is CASSLATSGLTDTQYF. The CDR3, as DNA: TGCGCCAGCAGCTTGGCGACTAGCGGCCTCACAGATACGCAGTATTTT. V is TRBV5-1 and J is TRBJ2-3; 9 positions agree with TRBD2. Germline V gene data show CDR1 as SGHRS and CDR2 as YFSETQ. CDR3 length: 16 amino acids. The ends lost 0 bases at V and 2 bases at J; junction bases unmatched: 4.

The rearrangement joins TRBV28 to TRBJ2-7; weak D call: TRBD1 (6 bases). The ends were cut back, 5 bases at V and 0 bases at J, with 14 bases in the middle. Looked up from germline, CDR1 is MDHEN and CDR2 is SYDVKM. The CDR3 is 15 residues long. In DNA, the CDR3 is TGTGCCAGCAGTGCTGGACAGTGGAGCTCCTACGAGCAGTACTTC. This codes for CASSAGQWSSYEQYF.

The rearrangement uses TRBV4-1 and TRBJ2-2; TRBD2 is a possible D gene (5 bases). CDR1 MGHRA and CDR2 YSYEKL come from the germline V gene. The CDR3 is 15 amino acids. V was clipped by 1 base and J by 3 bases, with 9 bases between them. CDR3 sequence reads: CASSQVGLHTGELFF. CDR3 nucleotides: TGCGCCAGCAGCCAAGTAGGACTGCACACCGGGGAGCTGTTTTTT.

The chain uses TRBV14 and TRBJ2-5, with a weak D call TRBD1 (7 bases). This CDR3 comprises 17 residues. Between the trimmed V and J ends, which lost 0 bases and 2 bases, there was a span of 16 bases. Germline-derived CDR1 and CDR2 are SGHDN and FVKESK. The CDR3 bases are TGTGCCAGCAGCCAAGAACGAGGGGGGACAGTACAAGAGACCCAGTACTTC. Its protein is CASSQERGGTVQETQYF.

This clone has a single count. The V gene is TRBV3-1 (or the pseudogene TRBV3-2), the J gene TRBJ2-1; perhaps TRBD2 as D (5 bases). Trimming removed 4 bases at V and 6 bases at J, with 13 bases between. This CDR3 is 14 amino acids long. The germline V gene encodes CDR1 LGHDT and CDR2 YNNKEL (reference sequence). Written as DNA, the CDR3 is TGTGCCAGCAGCCTCCTCTCGGGGAGCAATGAGCAGTTCTTC. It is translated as CASSLLSGSNEQFF.

The CDR3 here is CASSSQGQPNTEAFF. DNA of the CDR3: TGTGCCAGCAGTTCCCAAGGACAGCCGAACACTGAAGCTTTCTTT. This chain links TRBV6-5 with TRBJ1-1, with a possible D match to TRBD1 (6 bases). Per the germline V gene, CDR1 is MNHEY and CDR2 is SVGAGI. V lost 4 bases and J 1 base, leaving 13 bases between the germline ends. The CDR3 totals 15 residues.

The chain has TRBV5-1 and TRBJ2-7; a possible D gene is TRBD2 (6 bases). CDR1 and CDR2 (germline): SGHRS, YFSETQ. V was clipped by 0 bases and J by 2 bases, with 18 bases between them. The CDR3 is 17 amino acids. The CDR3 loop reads CASSLGRDFLHAYEQYF. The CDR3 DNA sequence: TGCGCCAGCAGCTTGGGCAGGGACTTCCTCCACGCCTACGAGCAGTACTTC.

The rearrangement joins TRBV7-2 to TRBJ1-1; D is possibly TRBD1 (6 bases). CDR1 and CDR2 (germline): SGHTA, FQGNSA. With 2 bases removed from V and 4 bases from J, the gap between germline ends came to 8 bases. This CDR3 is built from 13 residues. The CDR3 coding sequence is TGTGCCAGCAGCTTAACAGGGCTCACTGAAGCTTTCTTT. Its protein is CASSLTGLTEAFF.

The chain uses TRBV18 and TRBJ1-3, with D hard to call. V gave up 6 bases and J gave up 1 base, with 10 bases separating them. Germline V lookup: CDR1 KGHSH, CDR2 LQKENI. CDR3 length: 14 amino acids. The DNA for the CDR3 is TGTGCCAGCTCGCAGTCAAGATCTGGAAACACCATATATTTT. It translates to CASSQSRSGNTIYF.

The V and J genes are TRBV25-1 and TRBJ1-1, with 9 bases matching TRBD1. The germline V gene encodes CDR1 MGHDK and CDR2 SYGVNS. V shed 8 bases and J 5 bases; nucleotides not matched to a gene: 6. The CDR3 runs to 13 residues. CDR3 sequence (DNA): TGTGCCAGCTCAGACAGGGGGGTTACTGAAGCTTTCTTT. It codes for CASSDRGVTEAFF.

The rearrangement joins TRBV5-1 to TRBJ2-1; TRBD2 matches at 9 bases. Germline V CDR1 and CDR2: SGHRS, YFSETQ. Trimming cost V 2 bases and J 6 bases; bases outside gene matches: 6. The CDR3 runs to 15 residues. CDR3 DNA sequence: TGCGCCAGCAGCTTAGAAGCGGGAGGCCTCAATGAGCAGTTCTTC. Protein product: CASSLEAGGLNEQFF. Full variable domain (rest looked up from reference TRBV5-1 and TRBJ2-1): KAGVTQTPRYLIKTRGQQVTLSCSPISGHRSVSWYQQTPGQGLQFLFEYFSETQRNKGNFPGRFSGRQFSNSRSEMNVSTLELGDSALYLCASSLEAGGLNEQFFGPGTRLTVL.

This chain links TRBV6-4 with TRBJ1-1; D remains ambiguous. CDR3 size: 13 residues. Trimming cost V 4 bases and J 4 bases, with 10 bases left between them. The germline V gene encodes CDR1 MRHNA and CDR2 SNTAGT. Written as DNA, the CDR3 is TGTGCCAGCAGTGTCAACAGTGGCACTGAAGCTTTCTTT. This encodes CASSVNSGTEAFF.

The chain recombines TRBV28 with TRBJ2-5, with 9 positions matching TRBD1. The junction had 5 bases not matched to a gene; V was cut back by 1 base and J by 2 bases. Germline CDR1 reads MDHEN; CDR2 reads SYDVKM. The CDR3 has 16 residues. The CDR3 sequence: CASSLLGQGIQETQYF. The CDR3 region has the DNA TGTGCCAGCAGTTTATTGGGACAGGGAATTCAAGAGACCCAGTACTTC.

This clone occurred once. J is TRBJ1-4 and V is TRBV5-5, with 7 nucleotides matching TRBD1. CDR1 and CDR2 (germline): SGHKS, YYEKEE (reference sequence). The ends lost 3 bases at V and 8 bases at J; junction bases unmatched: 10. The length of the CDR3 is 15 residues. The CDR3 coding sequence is TGTGCCAGCAGCTCGCCAACAGGGGTCATGGAAAAACTGTTTTTT. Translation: CASSSPTGVMEKLFF.

The DNA of the CDR3 is TGTGCCAGCAGCTTGCGGGCTAGCGGGGTTAACAATGAGCAGTTCTTC. It codes for CASSLRASGVNNEQFF. The rearrangement links TRBV7-9 to TRBJ2-1; 9 bases align to TRBD2. The CDR3 length is 16 residues. Germline V lookup: CDR1 SEHNR, CDR2 FQNEAQ (reference sequence). V was pared by 3 bases and J by 5 bases, with 8 bases of the junction left unmatched.

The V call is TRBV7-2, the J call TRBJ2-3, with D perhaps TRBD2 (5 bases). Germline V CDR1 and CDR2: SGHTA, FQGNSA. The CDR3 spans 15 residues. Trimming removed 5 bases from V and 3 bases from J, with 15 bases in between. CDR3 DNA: TGTGCCAGCAGCGGTCCCTTGGGAGAAACAGATACGCAGTATTTT. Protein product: CASSGPLGETDTQYF. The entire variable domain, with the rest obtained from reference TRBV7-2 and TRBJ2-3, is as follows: GAGVSQSPSNKVTEKGKDVELRCDPISGHTALYWYRQSLGQGLEFLIYFQGNSAPDKSGLPSDRFSAERTGGSVSTLTIQRTQQEDSAVYLCASSGPLGETDTQYFGPGTRLTVL.

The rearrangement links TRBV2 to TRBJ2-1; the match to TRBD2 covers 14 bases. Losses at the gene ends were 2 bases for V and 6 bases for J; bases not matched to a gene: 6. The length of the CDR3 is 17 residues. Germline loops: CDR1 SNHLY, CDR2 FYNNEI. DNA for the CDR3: TGTGCCAGCAGTGAATTGGAAGGACTAGCGGGGGGCAATGAGCAGTTCTTC. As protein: CASSELEGLAGGNEQFF.

The CDR3: CASSPPGGGVGIQYF. DNA of the CDR3: TGTGCCAGCTCACCCCCGGGGGGTGGGGTCGGCATTCAGTACTTC. The chain carries TRBV18 and TRBJ2-4; TRBD2 matches 7 bases. Germline CDR1 is KGHSH and CDR2 is LQKENI. The CDR3 spans 15 residues. The junction had 11 bases not matched to a gene; V was cut back by 3 bases and J by 9 bases.

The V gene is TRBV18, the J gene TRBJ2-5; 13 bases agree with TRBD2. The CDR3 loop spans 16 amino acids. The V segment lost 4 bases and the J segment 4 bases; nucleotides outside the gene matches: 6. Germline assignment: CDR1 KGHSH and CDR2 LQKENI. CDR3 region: CASSRTSGRGGETQYF. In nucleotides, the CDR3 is TGTGCCAGCTCACGGACTAGCGGGAGAGGAGGAGAGACCCAGTACTTC.

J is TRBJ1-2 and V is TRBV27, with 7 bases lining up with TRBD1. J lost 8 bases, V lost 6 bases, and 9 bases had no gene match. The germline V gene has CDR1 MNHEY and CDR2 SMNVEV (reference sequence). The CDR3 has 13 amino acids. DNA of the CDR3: TGTGCCAGCAGACCTACAGGGGCGGAAGGCTACACCTTC. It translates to CASRPTGAEGYTF.

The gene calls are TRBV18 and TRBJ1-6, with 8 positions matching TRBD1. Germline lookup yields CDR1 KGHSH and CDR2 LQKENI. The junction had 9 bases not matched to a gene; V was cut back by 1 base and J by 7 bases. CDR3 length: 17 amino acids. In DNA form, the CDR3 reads TGTGCCAGCTCACCACAATTCTTCGGGACAGGAAATTCACCCCTCCACTTT. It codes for CASSPQFFGTGNSPLHF. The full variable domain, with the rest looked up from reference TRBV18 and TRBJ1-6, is NAGVMQNPRHLVRRRGQEARLRCSPMKGHSHVYWYRQLPEEGLKFMVYLQKENIIDESGMPKERFSAEFPKEGPSILRIQQVVRGDSAAYFCASSPQFFGTGNSPLHFGNGTRLTVT.

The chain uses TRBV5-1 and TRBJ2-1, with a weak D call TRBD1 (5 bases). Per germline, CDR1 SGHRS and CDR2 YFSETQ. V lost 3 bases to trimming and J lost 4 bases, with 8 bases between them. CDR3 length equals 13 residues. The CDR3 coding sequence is TGCGCCAGCAGCTCCGACAGTTACAATGAGCAGTTCTTC. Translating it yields CASSSDSYNEQFF.